A single T cell receptor beta chain is shown here with its context. The germline gives CDR1 MDHEN, CDR2 SYDVKM. The CDR3 runs 15 residues. The V gene end was trimmed by 5 bases and the J gene end by 6 bases; junction bases not matched to a gene: 5. Sequencing was performed with immunoSEQ multiplex PCR; in TCRdb, only in-frame clones are kept and a portion is missing. The sample has around 270,000 clones, roughly four fifths seen once. The source of the sample is a study of blood T cell repertoires in COVID-19. Seattle's cohort entered during active infection and was followed longitudinally. The receptor comes from a person aged 65-85 years with COVID-19, enrolled during active disease. Specimen: peripheral blood. The rearrangement links TRBV28 to TRBJ2-2, with TRBD2 matching 11 bases. CDR3 sequence reads: CASSPLAGGAGELFF. The CDR3 coding sequence is TGTGCCAGCAGTCCCCTAGCGGGAGGAGCCGGGGAGCTGTTTTTT.